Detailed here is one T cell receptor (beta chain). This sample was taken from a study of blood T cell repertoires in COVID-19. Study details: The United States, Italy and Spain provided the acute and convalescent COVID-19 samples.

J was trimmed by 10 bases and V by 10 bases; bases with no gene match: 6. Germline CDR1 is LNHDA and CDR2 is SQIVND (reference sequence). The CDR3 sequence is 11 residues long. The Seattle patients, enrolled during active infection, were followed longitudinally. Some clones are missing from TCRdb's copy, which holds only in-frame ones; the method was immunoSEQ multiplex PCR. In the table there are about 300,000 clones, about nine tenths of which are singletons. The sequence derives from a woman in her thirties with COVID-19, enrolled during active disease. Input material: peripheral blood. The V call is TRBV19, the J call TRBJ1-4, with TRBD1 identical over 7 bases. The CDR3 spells CAIGTAGKLFF. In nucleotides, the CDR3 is TGTGCCATTGGGACAGCCGGAAAACTGTTTTTT.